This record concerns one T cell receptor beta chain sequence. The record originates from a study of shared clonotypes between healthy human individuals. The CDR3 is 17 residues long. The germline CDR1 and CDR2 sequences are SGHTA and FQGNSA. The ends lost 5 bases at V and 9 bases at J; junction bases unmatched: 13. Clones were sequenced by immunoSEQ multiplex PCR, and TCRdb holds only the in-frame ones, with some missing. In the table there are fewer than 3 million clones, just under 95% of which are singletons. All donors were healthy HIV-negative adults lacking recent acute infections or vaccinations.

This chain connects TRBV7-2 to TRBJ2-1, with TRBD2 matching over 13 bases. The sequenced sample consisted of naive CD4+ T cells from PBMCs. Subset: CD45RA+ positively selected. The source of this sequence is a man aged 18 to 30 in good health. Some clones in this sample may be carry-over from other donors' samples. The chain's CDR3 is CASSQRLTSGRAGEQFF. For the CDR3, the DNA is TGTGCCAGCAGCCAACGCCTCACTAGCGGGAGGGCCGGTGAGCAGTTCTTC. Complete variable domain (other parts from reference TRBV7-2 and TRBJ2-1): GAGVSQSPSNKVTEKGKDVELRCDPISGHTALYWYRQSLGQGLEFLIYFQGNSAPDKSGLPSDRFSAERTGGSVSTLTIQRTQQEDSAVYLCASSQRLTSGRAGEQFFGPGTRLTVL.